This T cell receptor beta chain was sequenced during a study of response to subunit inactivated influenza vaccine. A single record per CDR3 protein comes from TCRdb applying MiXCR to the RT-PCR reads. The repertoire has about 780,000 distinct CDR3 sequences, 15% to 20% of them found once; the top ten carry roughly 11%. From germline, CDR1 is SGHTA and CDR2 FQGNSA. The CDR3 totals 16 residues. The V segment lost 5 bases and the J segment 0 bases; nucleotides outside the gene matches: 5. Study-wide findings and caveats: The authors offered the suggestion that each seasonal influenza vaccination recruits few new T cells.

As for this clonotype: Its cognate antigen is unknown.

This specimen was PBMCs from blood, taken roughly 5 days after vaccination. This sequence was found in a man aged 50 to 59 who received an inactivated influenza vaccine. V is TRBV7-2 and J is TRBJ2-1; 9 bases line up with TRBD2. CDR3 in amino acids: CASSPLAGTSYNEQFF. Here the CDR3 DNA reads TGTGCCAGCAGCCCGCTAGCGGGGACCTCCTACAATGAGCAGTTCTTC. The variable domain in full, completed from reference TRBV7-2 and TRBJ2-1, reads GAGVSQSPSNKVTEKGKDVELRCDPISGHTALYWYRQSLGQGLEFLIYFQGNSAPDKSGLPSDRFSAERTGGSVSTLTIQRTQQEDSAVYLCASSPLAGTSYNEQFFGPGTRLTVL.